The 14 T cell receptor beta chains listed next were all sequenced from one sample in a study of T-cell reconstitution after alpha-beta-depleted transplantation in children. The authors prepared the TCRbeta library with unique molecular identifiers. TCRdb re-called the PCR reads with MiXCR, one entry per CDR3 protein. The sample yields around 200,000 distinct CDR3 sequences, roughly a tenth seen once. The specimen was PBMCs, collected before TCRalphabeta/CD19-depleted stem cell transplant. The receptor source for this set is a child younger than two with acute myeloid leukemia, due to receive a stem cell transplant.

The chain joins TRBV23-1 to TRBJ2-2; D gene ambiguous. TRBV23-1 is an ORF, and what it does is uncertain. This CDR3 is 16 amino acids long. DNA for the CDR3: TGCGCTAAATCCATCACATCCCTTCCGAACACCGGGGAGCTGTTTTTT. It encodes CAKSITSLPNTGELFF.

This clonotype was counted many times. This may be a read error, as it is one base from a much larger clone. The J gene is TRBJ2-1, the V gene TRBV24-1; D unclear. Germline lookup yields CDR1 KGHDR and CDR2 SFDVKD. The CDR3 totals 11 residues. Between the trimmed V and J ends, which lost 5 bases and 2 bases, there was a span of 0 bases. DNA of the CDR3: TGTGCCACCAGTGCCTACAATGAGCAGTTCTTC. It specifies CATSAYNEQFF.

This clonotype came up many times. V gene TRBV5-1 combines with J gene TRBJ2-1, with 7 bases identical to TRBD2. Germline loops: CDR1 SGHRS, CDR2 YFSETQ. Trimming took 4 bases from V and 5 from J; bases not matched to a gene: 9. The CDR3 consists of 15 residues. Here the CDR3 DNA reads TGCGCCAGCAGCCGAGGGGCAAGCGGGGACAATGAGCAGTTCTTC. Amino acid sequence: CASSRGASGDNEQFF.

This clonotype was seen repeatedly, ten times or more. The chain's CDR3 is CASSESVGGAIHSYNEQFF. Written as DNA, the CDR3 is TGTGCCAGCAGTGAATCCGTAGGGGGGGCCATACACTCCTACAATGAGCAGTTCTTC. This chain links TRBV6-4 with TRBJ2-1; a possible D gene is TRBD2 (7 bases). Germline loops: CDR1 MRHNA, CDR2 SNTAGT. The ends were cut back, 3 bases at V and 0 bases at J, with 21 bases in the middle. CDR3 length equals 19 residues.

This chain connects TRBV11-2 to TRBJ2-1; D unresolved. The length of the CDR3 is 17 residues. V lost 3 bases and J lost 4, with 19 bases in between. Germline V gene lookup returns CDR1 SGHAT and CDR2 FQNNGV. The DNA of the CDR3 is TGTGCCAGCAGCTTTTGGAACCTTAAGGCCTCGTACAATGAGCAGTTCTTC. This sequence encodes CASSFWNLKASYNEQFF.

This clonotype has at least ten counts. The chain joins TRBV20-1 to TRBJ2-1, with 9 bases aligning to TRBD2. The CDR3 totals 15 residues. Germline loops: CDR1 DFQATT, CDR2 SNEGSKA (reference sequence). Germline trimming cut 3 bases from V and 3 bases from J; bases unmatched to any gene: 6. The CDR3 here is CSASPTSGLYNEQFF. CDR3 DNA: TGCAGTGCTAGCCCGACTAGCGGCCTCTACAATGAGCAGTTCTTC.

V usage is TRBV4-2 and J usage is TRBJ2-7, with D hard to call. CDR1 and CDR2 from the germline V gene are LGHNA and YNFKEQ. Trimming stripped 4 bases from V and 6 bases from J, with 13 bases between. The CDR3 contains 13 residues. CDR3: CASSLGSPCEQYF. The CDR3 DNA sequence: TGTGCCAGCAGCCTCGGGTCGCCCTGCGAGCAGTACTTC.

The chain has TRBV7-9 and TRBJ1-1, with 7 bases lining up with TRBD1. Germline V gene sequence: CDR1 SEHNR, CDR2 FQNEAQ (reference sequence). This CDR3 region has 14 residues. V gave up 8 bases and J gave up 3 bases; unmatched junction bases: 9. This CDR3 is CASVKGGSDTEAFF. The CDR3 nucleotides are TGTGCCAGCGTTAAAGGGGGCTCGGACACTGAAGCTTTCTTT.

This clonotype came up many times. This chain links TRBV11-2 with TRBJ2-2, with a possible D match to TRBD2 (6 bases). The germline gives CDR1 SGHAT, CDR2 FQNNGV. This CDR3 is built from 16 residues. The V gene lost 5 bases and the J gene lost 3 bases, with 16 bases spanning the gap. CDR3 DNA sequence: TGTGCCAGCAGCCCCAGGAGCGGGTCCGACACCGGGGAGCTGTTTTTT. Translating it yields CASSPRSGSDTGELFF.

This clonotype has at least ten counts. The chain is built from TRBV20-1 and TRBJ2-1; TRBD2 aligns across 10 bases. The germline gives CDR1 DFQATT, CDR2 SNEGSKA (reference sequence). The CDR3 is 16 amino acids. Trimming cost V 3 bases and J 0 bases; bases outside gene matches: 5. As DNA, the CDR3 is TGCAGTGCTAGGGAACTAGCGGGGATCTCCTACAATGAGCAGTTCTTC. Amino acids: CSARELAGISYNEQFF.

Many counts were recorded for this clonotype. This chain links TRBV29-1 with TRBJ2-1; 8 nucleotides align to TRBD1. From germline, CDR1 is SQVTM and CDR2 ANQGSEA. V trimming: 1 base; J trimming: 3 bases; junction bases outside the gene matches: 2. This CDR3 comprises 14 residues. This CDR3 reads CSVEGDRFYNEQFF. In nucleotides, the CDR3 is TGCAGCGTTGAAGGGGACAGGTTCTACAATGAGCAGTTCTTC.

This clonotype has at least ten counts. The chain uses TRBV7-2 and TRBJ1-5; D ambiguous. The CDR3 runs to 15 residues. Trimming took off 1 base at V and 2 bases at J, with 9 bases between the two ends. The germline V gene has CDR1 SGHTA and CDR2 FQGNSA. The CDR3 region has the DNA TGTGCCAGCAGCTTAGGGTCGGGTGGCAATCAGCCCCAGCATTTT. Translation: CASSLGSGGNQPQHF.

In this sample, this clonotype turned up many times. This sequence joins TRBV29-1 and TRBJ1-1, with TRBD1 as a possible D gene (6 bases). Trimming took off 4 bases at V and 4 bases at J, with 16 bases between the two ends. The CDR3 extends over 14 amino acids. The germline V gene encodes CDR1 SQVTM and CDR2 ANQGSEA. CDR3 bases: TGCAGCGTTGGTCTGGGGGCATACGGCACTGAAGCTTTCTTT. The encoded protein is CSVGLGAYGTEAFF.

This clonotype has a count of ten or more. J is TRBJ2-2 and V is TRBV29-1; D is uncertain. The length of the CDR3 is 14 residues. Germline loops: CDR1 SQVTM, CDR2 ANQGSEA. V lost 5 bases to trimming and J lost 0 bases, with 10 bases between them. CDR3: CSVYLRSNTGELFF. The CDR3 bases are TGCAGCGTTTACTTAAGGTCGAACACCGGGGAGCTGTTTTTT.